The subject of this entry is one T cell receptor (beta chain). Its antigen has not been determined. No much larger clone is present one base from it, and per-base qualities are unavailable. This specimen belongs to a study of patients and donors after allogeneic stem cell transplantation (dated by TCRdb to about 2020). Spanning cysteine to phenylalanine, the CDR3 consists of 15 amino acids. CDR3 DNA is the only sequence kept; it has 45 bases, read in frame from the first base. Trimming removed 1 base from V and 2 bases from J, leaving 8 bases between the germline ends. CDR1 is given as SEHNR and CDR2 as FQNEAQ, both from the germline V gene (reference sequence). The library was made by RT-PCR. Instrument on record: NextSeq 550. TCRdb took the public reads, trimmed them with fastp at Q25, ran MiXCR for clone calling and kept in-frame beta chains. Each entry merges the rows of one CDR3 protein and shows their most common DNA and genes. This sample gives 25,000 or so distinct CDR3 sequences in total; roughly 30% of them show up just once. The ten largest make up roughly half of the sample.

The sequence is built from TRBV7-9 and TRBJ1-4; the D gene lacks a confident call. The sequenced sample consisted of blood, either unsorted or a sorted T cell fraction (not recorded which). This clonotype was sampled from a human donor who was either an allogeneic HSCT recipient or a stem cell or donor lymphocyte infusion donor (not recorded which). It is not recorded whose cells these are; they may come from a transplant donor. The CDR3: CASSLDQLTNEKLFF. The sequence in DNA is TGTGCCAGCAGCTTAGACCAGCTTACTAATGAAAAACTGTTTTTT.